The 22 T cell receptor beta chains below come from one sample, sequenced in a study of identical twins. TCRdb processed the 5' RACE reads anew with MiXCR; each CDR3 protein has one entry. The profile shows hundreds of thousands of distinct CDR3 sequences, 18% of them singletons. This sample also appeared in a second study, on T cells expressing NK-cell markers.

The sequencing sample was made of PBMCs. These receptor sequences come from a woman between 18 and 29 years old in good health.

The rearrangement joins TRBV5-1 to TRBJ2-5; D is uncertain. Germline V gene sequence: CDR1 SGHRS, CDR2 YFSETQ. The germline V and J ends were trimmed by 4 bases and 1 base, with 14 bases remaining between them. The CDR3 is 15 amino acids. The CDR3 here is CASSHIYRGQETQYF. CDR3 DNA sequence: TGCGCCAGCAGCCACATTTATAGAGGCCAAGAGACCCAGTACTTC.

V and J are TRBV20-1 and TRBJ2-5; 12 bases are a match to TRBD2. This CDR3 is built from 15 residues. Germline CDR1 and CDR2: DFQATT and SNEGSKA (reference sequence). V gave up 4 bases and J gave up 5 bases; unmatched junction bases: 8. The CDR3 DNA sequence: TGCAGTGCTACGCCTCTAGCGGGGGGGCACGAGACCCAGTACTTC. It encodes CSATPLAGGHETQYF.

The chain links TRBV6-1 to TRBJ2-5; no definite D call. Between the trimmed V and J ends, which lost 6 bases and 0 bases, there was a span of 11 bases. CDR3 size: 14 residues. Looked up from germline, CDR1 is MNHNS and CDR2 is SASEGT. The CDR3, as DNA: TGTGCCAGCAGGCTTTCAATGAACCAAGAGACCCAGTACTTC. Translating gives CASRLSMNQETQYF.

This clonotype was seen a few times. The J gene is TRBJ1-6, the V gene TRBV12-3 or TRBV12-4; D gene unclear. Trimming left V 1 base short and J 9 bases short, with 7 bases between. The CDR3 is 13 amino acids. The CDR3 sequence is CASSLDPGSPLHF. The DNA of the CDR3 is TGTGCCAGCAGTTTAGACCCAGGTTCACCCCTCCACTTT.

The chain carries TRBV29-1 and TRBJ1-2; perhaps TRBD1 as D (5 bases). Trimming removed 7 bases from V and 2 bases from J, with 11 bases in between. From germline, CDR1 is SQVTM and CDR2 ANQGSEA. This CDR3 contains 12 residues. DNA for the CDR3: TGCAGCGGGGGCGACAAGAACTATGGCTACACCTTC. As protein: CSGGDKNYGYTF. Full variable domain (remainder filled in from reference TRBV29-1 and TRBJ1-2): SAVISQKPSRDICQRGTSLTIQCQVDSQVTMMFWYRQQPGQSLTLIATANQGSEATYESGFVIDKFPISRPNLTFSTLTVSNMSPEDSSIYLCSGGDKNYGYTFGSGTRLTVV.

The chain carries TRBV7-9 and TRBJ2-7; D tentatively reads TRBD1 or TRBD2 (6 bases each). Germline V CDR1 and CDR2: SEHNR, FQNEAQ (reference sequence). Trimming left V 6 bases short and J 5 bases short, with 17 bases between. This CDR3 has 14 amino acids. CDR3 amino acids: CASSQGRGGNEQYF. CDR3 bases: TGTGCCAGCAGTCAGGGCAGGGGAGGAAACGAGCAGTACTTC.

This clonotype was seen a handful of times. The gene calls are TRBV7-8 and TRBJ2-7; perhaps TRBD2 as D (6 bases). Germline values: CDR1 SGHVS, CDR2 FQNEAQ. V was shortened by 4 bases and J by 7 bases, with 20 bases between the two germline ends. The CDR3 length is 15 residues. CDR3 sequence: CASSSEHAPGGEQYF. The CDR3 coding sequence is TGTGCCAGCAGCTCTGAACACGCGCCCGGAGGGGAGCAGTACTTC.

The CDR3 DNA follows: TGCGCCAGCAGCTTGGAGGGGACTAGCGGGAACGAGCAGTACTTC. Amino acid sequence: CASSLEGTSGNEQYF. The chain links TRBV5-1 to TRBJ2-7; 13 positions match TRBD2. The CDR3 extends over 15 amino acids. CDR1 is SGHRS and CDR2 is YFSETQ in the germline V gene. V lost 0 bases, J lost 5 bases, and 2 bases stayed unmatched.

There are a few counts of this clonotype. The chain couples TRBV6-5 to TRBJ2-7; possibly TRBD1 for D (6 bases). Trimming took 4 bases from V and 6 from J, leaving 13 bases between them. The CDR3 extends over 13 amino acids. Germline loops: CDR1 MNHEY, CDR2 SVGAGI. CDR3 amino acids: CASSLLQGSEQYF. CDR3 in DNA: TGTGCCAGCAGTTTGCTACAGGGTAGCGAGCAGTACTTC.

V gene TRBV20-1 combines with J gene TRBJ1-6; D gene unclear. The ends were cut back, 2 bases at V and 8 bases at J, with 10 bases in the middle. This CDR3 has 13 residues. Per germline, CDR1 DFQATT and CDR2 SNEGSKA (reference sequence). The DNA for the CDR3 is TGCAGTGCTAGAAGCCGGGATCATTCACCCCTCCACTTT. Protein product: CSARSRDHSPLHF.

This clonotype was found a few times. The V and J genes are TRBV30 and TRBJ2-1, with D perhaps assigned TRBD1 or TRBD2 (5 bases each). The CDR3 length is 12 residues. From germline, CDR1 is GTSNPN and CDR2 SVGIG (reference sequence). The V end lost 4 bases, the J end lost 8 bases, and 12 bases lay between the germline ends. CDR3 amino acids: CAWTPRGHEQFF. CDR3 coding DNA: TGTGCCTGGACCCCCCGGGGCCATGAGCAGTTCTTC.

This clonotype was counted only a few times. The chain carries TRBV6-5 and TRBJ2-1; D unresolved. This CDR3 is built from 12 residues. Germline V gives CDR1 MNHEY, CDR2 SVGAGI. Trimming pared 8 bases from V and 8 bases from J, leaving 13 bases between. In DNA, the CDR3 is TGTGCCAGCCGTTCGGTGGGCTATGAGCAGTTCTTC. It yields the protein CASRSVGYEQFF.

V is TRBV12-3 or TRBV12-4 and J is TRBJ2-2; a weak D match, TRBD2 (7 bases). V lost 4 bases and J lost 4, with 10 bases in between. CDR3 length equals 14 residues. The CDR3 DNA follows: TGTGCCAGCAGTTGGAGGGGGGGCACCGGGGAGCTGTTTTTT. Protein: CASSWRGGTGELFF.

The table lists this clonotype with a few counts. The CDR3 sequence is CASREPSGEQYF. The DNA for the CDR3 is TGCGCCAGCAGAGAACCTAGCGGAGAGCAGTACTTC. The gene calls are TRBV5-1 and TRBJ2-7, with 7 bases fitting TRBD2. CDR3 size: 12 residues. V trimming: 5 bases; J trimming: 7 bases; junction bases outside the gene matches: 6. Germline CDR1 reads SGHRS; CDR2 reads YFSETQ.

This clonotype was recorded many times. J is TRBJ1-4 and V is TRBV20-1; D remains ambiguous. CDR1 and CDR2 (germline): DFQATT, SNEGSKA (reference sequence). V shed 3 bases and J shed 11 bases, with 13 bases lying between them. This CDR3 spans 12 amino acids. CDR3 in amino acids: CSASGGVGKLFF. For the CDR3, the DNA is TGCAGTGCTAGCGGTGGTGTCGGGAAACTGTTTTTT.

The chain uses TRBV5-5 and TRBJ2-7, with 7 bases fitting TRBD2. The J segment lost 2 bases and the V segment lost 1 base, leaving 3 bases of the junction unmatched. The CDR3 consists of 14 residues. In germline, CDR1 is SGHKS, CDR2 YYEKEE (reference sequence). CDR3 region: CASSLNRGAYEQYF. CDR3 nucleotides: TGTGCCAGCAGCTTGAACCGGGGGGCCTACGAGCAGTACTTC.

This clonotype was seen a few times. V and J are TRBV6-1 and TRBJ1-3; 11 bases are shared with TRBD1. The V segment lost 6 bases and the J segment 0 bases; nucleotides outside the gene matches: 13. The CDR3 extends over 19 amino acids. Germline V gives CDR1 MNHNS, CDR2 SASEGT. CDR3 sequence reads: CASSPGGTGGPSSGNTIYF. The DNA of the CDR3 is TGTGCCAGCAGCCCCGGCGGGACAGGGGGTCCTTCCTCTGGAAACACCATATATTTT.

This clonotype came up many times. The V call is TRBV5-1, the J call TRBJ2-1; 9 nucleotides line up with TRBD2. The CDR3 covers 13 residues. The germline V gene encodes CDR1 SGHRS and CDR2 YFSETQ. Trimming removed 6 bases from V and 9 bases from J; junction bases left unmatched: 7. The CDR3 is CASMPSGVGEQFF. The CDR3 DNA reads TGCGCCAGCATGCCTAGCGGGGTGGGTGAGCAGTTCTTC.

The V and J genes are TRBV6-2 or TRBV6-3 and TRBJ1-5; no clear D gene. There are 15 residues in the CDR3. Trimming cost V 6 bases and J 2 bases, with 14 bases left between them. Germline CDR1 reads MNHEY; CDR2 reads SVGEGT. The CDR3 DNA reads TGTGCCAGCAGGCCCTTAGGGTCGGGCAATCAGCCCCAGCATTTT. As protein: CASRPLGSGNQPQHF.

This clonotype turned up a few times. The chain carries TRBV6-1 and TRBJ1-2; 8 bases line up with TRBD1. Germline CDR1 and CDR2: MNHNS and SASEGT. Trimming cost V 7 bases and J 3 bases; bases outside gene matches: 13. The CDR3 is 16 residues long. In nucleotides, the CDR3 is TGTGCCAGCACCCACACTAGGACAGGGAAAGACTATGGCTACACCTTC. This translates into CASTHTRTGKDYGYTF.

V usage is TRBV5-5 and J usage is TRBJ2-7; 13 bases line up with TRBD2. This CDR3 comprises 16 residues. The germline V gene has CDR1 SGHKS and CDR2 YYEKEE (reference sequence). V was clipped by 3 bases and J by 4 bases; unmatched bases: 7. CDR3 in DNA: TGTGCCAGCAGCTCAACCGGGACTAGCGGGACTTACGAGCAGTACTTC. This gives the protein CASSSTGTSGTYEQYF. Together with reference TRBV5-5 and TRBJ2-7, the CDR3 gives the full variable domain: DAGVTQSPTHLIKTRGQQVTLRCSPISGHKSVSWYQQVLGQGPQFIFQYYEKEERGRGNFPDRFSARQFPNYSSELNVNALLLGDSALYLCASSSTGTSGTYEQYFGPGTRLTVT.

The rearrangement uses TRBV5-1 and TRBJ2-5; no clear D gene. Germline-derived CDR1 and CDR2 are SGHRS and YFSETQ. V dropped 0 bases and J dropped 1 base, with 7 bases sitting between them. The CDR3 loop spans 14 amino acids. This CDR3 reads CASSLEPIQETQYF. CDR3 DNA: TGCGCCAGCAGCTTGGAACCTATCCAAGAGACCCAGTACTTC.